This entry lists 29 T cell receptor beta chains sequenced from one sample in a study of blood T cell repertoires in COVID-19. Measured with immunoSEQ multiplex PCR; TCRdb has only the in-frame clones, and not every one. Of 200,000 or so clones in the sample, 65% to 90% are singletons; the top ten hold about 3.8%. The sample consisted of PBMCs or T cells enriched from blood (not recorded which). The receptors derive from a middle-aged woman with acute COVID-19.

The rearrangement uses TRBV28 and TRBJ2-7, with 11 bases lining up with TRBD1. This CDR3 contains 15 residues. Germline-derived CDR1 and CDR2 are MDHEN and SYDVKM. V shed 5 bases, J shed 6 bases, and the junction held 9 bases outside the gene matches. This CDR3 reads CASSHPGTGGREQYF. The CDR3 DNA follows: TGTGCCAGCAGTCATCCTGGGACAGGGGGGCGCGAGCAGTACTTC.

The chain recombines TRBV5-1 with TRBJ2-7; 8 positions agree with TRBD1. V lost 4 bases to trimming and J lost 3 bases; unmatched junction nucleotides: 9. The CDR3 sequence is 15 residues long. CDR1 and CDR2 (germline): SGHRS, YFSETQ. CDR3 in DNA: TGCGCCAGCAGCCCTCGCAGGGGGCCCCTCTACGAGCAGTACTTC. Protein: CASSPRRGPLYEQYF.

The rearrangement joins TRBV6-4 to TRBJ2-2; tentatively, D is TRBD2 (5 bases). Germline V gives CDR1 MRHNA, CDR2 SNTAGT. The V end lost 6 bases, the J end lost 4 bases, and 15 bases lay between the germline ends. CDR3 size: 15 residues. CDR3 protein: CASSPDGETTGELFF. The CDR3 DNA is TGTGCCAGCAGCCCCGACGGGGAGACCACCGGGGAGCTGTTTTTT.

The sample holds one count of this clone. The sample has other DNA sequences that encode this CDR3 too. This chain uses TRBV7-9 with TRBJ1-5; 10 bases match TRBD1. V lost 1 base, J lost 2 bases, and 5 bases stayed unmatched. The CDR3 contains 17 residues. Germline V gene sequence: CDR1 SEHNR, CDR2 FQNEAQ (reference sequence). The CDR3 region is CASSLGTGGVGNQPQHF. For the CDR3, the DNA is TGTGCCAGCAGCTTAGGGACAGGGGGAGTTGGCAATCAGCCCCAGCATTTT.

V and J are TRBV2 and TRBJ1-1, with 7 bases fitting TRBD1. Germline V gene data show CDR1 as SNHLY and CDR2 as FYNNEI. V shed 6 bases, J shed 6 bases, and the junction held 13 bases outside the gene matches. CDR3 size: 15 residues. DNA for the CDR3: TGTGCCAGCAGACCCCAGACGACAGGGTTCCCTGAAGCTTTCTTT. This gives the protein CASRPQTTGFPEAFF.

This clone was found a few times. The chain carries TRBV28 and TRBJ2-7; D unclear. CDR1 MDHEN and CDR2 SYDVKM come from the germline V gene. The CDR3 runs 10 residues. The V end lost 6 bases, the J end lost 3 bases, and 3 bases lay between the germline ends. Written as DNA, the CDR3 is TGTGCCAGCAGCCTCTACGAGCAGTACTTC. Translating it yields CASSLYEQYF. Complete variable domain (other parts from reference TRBV28 and TRBJ2-7): DVKVTQSSRYLVKRTGEKVFLECVQDMDHENMFWYRQDPGLGLRLIYFSYDVKMKEKGDIPEGYSVSREKKERFSLILESASTNQTSMYLCASSLYEQYFGPGTRLTVT.

This chain connects TRBV28 to TRBJ1-3, with 8 bases aligning to TRBD1. CDR1 is MDHEN and CDR2 is SYDVKM in the germline V gene. Germline trimming cut 4 bases from V and 7 bases from J; bases unmatched to any gene: 9. The CDR3 loop spans 15 amino acids. The CDR3 loop is CASSYPGTGGNTIYF. In DNA form, the CDR3 reads TGTGCCAGCAGTTACCCCGGGACAGGCGGGAACACCATATATTTT.

V usage is TRBV13 and J usage is TRBJ2-7; possible D gene TRBD1, 6 bases. The CDR3 is 14 amino acids. Germline values: CDR1 PRHDT, CDR2 FYEKMQ (reference sequence). V gave up 4 bases and J gave up 3 bases, with 13 bases separating them. The CDR3 nucleotides read TGTGCCAGCAGCTCGGGGACAAAAGACTACGAGCAGTACTTC. This codes for CASSSGTKDYEQYF.

The V call is TRBV7-9, the J call TRBJ2-1; TRBD2 aligns across 10 bases. The CDR3 is made up of 15 amino acids. Germline trimming cut 3 bases from V and 8 bases from J; bases unmatched to any gene: 7. Germline values: CDR1 SEHNR, CDR2 FQNEAQ (reference sequence). The CDR3 bases are TGTGCCAGCAGCTTCGGAGCGGGAGGGGTCCATGAGCAGTTCTTC. Translation: CASSFGAGGVHEQFF.

The V gene is TRBV7-9, the J gene TRBJ2-7; weak D call: TRBD1 (5 bases). The CDR3 length is 15 residues. CDR1 SEHNR and CDR2 FQNEAQ come from the germline V gene (reference sequence). V was pared by 5 bases and J by 4 bases, with 18 bases between. CDR3 protein: CASSPRVSKGYEQYF. CDR3 sequence (DNA): TGTGCCAGCAGCCCCAGGGTCAGTAAGGGATACGAGCAGTACTTC.

The chain is built from TRBV11-2 and TRBJ2-1; 7 bases align to TRBD2. This CDR3 has 15 residues. The V and J ends lost 4 bases and 6 bases, in that order; junction bases with no gene match: 9. Germline CDR1 is SGHAT and CDR2 is FQNNGV. The CDR3 reads CASSSPAGVGNEQFF. CDR3 sequence (DNA): TGTGCCAGCAGCTCTCCGGCGGGAGTGGGCAATGAGCAGTTCTTC.

The chain couples TRBV9 to TRBJ2-1; 9 bases agree with TRBD2. V lost 4 bases, J lost 4 bases, and 15 bases stayed unmatched. Germline V lookup: CDR1 SGDLS, CDR2 YYNGEE. The CDR3 has 18 residues. The CDR3 here is CASSPEGGRASGYNEQFF. The CDR3 region has the DNA TGTGCCAGCAGCCCCGAGGGCGGGAGGGCCTCGGGATACAATGAGCAGTTCTTC. The variable domain in full, completed from reference TRBV9 and TRBJ2-1, reads DSGVTQTPKHLITATGQRVTLRCSPRSGDLSVYWYQQSLDQGLQFLIQYYNGEERAKGNILERFSAQQFPDLHSELNLSSLELGDSALYFCASSPEGGRASGYNEQFFGPGTRLTVL.

This clone turned up a few times. A much larger clone lies a single base off, so this may be a read error. Other DNA sequences in this specimen translate into the identical CDR3. CDR3 in amino acids: CASSLWTSDEQYF. For the CDR3, the DNA is TGTGCCAGCAGCTTGTGGACTAGCGACGAGCAGTACTTC. J is TRBJ2-7 and V is TRBV5-4; 9 positions agree with TRBD2. Germline CDR1 and CDR2: SGHNT and YYREEE (reference sequence). Trimming removed 1 base from V and 5 bases from J; junction bases left unmatched: 1. The CDR3 sequence is 13 residues long.

The chain carries TRBV2 and TRBJ2-3, with D perhaps TRBD2 (6 bases). Per the germline V gene, CDR1 is SNHLY and CDR2 is FYNNEI. The CDR3 has 14 amino acids. Trimming pared 5 bases from V and 3 bases from J, leaving 12 bases between. The DNA for the CDR3 is TGTGCCAGCAGTTTGGGACTTTCGACAGATACGCAGTATTTT. Protein product: CASSLGLSTDTQYF.

V is TRBV6-6 and J is TRBJ1-2; TRBD1 might be the D (6 bases). This CDR3 has 13 amino acids. CDR1 and CDR2 (germline): MNHNY, SVGAGI (reference sequence). V lost 4 bases, J lost 7 bases, and 13 bases lay in between. CDR3 sequence (DNA): TGTGCCAGCAGTTTTGACGGGGGGCTTGGCTACACCTTC. As protein: CASSFDGGLGYTF.

The count of this clone is one. The chain is built from TRBV20-1 and TRBJ2-7; TRBD1 matches 9 bases. Germline assignment: CDR1 DFQATT and CDR2 SNEGSKA (reference sequence). The CDR3 consists of 15 residues. Trimming took 3 bases from V and 3 from J; bases not matched to a gene: 9. CDR3 sequence: CSASHLRDRVYEQYF. CDR3 in DNA: TGCAGTGCTAGTCATCTCCGGGACAGGGTCTACGAGCAGTACTTC.

This clone was seen once. This sequence joins TRBV3-1 (or the pseudogene TRBV3-2) and TRBJ1-6; D perhaps matches TRBD1 (5 bases). This CDR3 contains 16 residues. Trimming took 0 bases from V and 6 from J, leaving 12 bases between them. The germline V gene encodes CDR1 LGHDT and CDR2 YNNKEL (reference sequence). The CDR3 loop reads CASSQDRRGGNSPLHF. The CDR3 DNA follows: TGTGCCAGCAGCCAAGATCGTCGGGGGGGTAATTCACCCCTCCACTTT.

The genes are TRBV19 and TRBJ1-2, with TRBD1 matching over 7 bases. The CDR3 sequence is 14 residues long. The V gene's germline CDR1 is LNHDA and CDR2 SQIVND (reference sequence). J lost 7 bases, V lost 3 bases, and 8 bases had no gene match. CDR3 region: CASSMRQGSFGYTF. The CDR3 DNA reads as TGTGCCAGTAGTATGCGACAGGGTAGCTTTGGCTACACCTTC.

V usage is TRBV24-1 and J usage is TRBJ2-1; D unclear. The V and J ends lost 3 bases and 7 bases respectively, with 6 bases between them. Germline loops: CDR1 KGHDR, CDR2 SFDVKD. The CDR3 has 12 residues. This CDR3 reads CATSDNWNEQFF. CDR3 DNA sequence: TGTGCCACCAGTGATAACTGGAATGAGCAGTTCTTC.

The chain is built from TRBV27 and TRBJ2-1, with 13 bases matching TRBD2. CDR1 and CDR2 from the germline V gene are MNHEY and SMNVEV (reference sequence). V lost 6 bases to trimming and J lost 8 bases; unmatched junction nucleotides: 7. This CDR3 is built from 15 residues. The chain's CDR3 is CASSQPGLAGYEQFF. The DNA of the CDR3 is TGTGCCAGCAGCCAACCGGGACTAGCGGGATATGAGCAGTTCTTC.

This chain joins TRBV5-1 and TRBJ2-3; D is unclear. This CDR3 has 12 residues. The V and J ends lost 2 bases and 3 bases respectively, with 4 bases between them. Germline V gene lookup returns CDR1 SGHRS and CDR2 YFSETQ. The CDR3 nucleotides are TGCGCCAGCAGCTTCGGTACAGATACGCAGTATTTT. Its translation: CASSFGTDTQYF.

V is TRBV19 and J is TRBJ1-4; D may be TRBD1 (6 bases). Trimming removed 3 bases at V and 5 bases at J, with 13 bases between. CDR3 length equals 15 residues. Germline CDR1 is LNHDA and CDR2 is SQIVND (reference sequence). The CDR3 bases are TGTGCCAGTAGTATTGGGCGCCAGGGGAATGAAAAACTGTTTTTT. Its protein product is CASSIGRQGNEKLFF.

This clone appeared once. The chain couples TRBV18 to TRBJ2-7; 8 positions agree with TRBD1. CDR1 and CDR2 (germline): KGHSH, LQKENI. This CDR3 region has 15 residues. Trimming at V came to 4 bases and at J to 0 bases, leaving 5 bases not matched to a gene. CDR3 amino acids: CASSLTGVNSYEQYF. DNA of the CDR3: TGTGCCAGCTCACTGACAGGGGTAAACTCCTACGAGCAGTACTTC.

The CDR3: CASTLGSLRGTEAFF. As DNA, the CDR3 is TGTGCCAGCACCCTCGGGAGCCTGAGGGGAACTGAAGCTTTCTTT. This chain connects TRBV6-5 to TRBJ1-1; D perhaps matches TRBD1 (5 bases). The CDR3 is 15 amino acids. V dropped 7 bases and J dropped 5 bases, with 20 bases sitting between them. Germline V gives CDR1 MNHEY, CDR2 SVGAGI.

This chain links TRBV11-3 with TRBJ2-3; 8 bases map to TRBD2. Trimming at V came to 2 bases and at J to 8 bases, leaving 6 bases not matched to a gene. This CDR3 has 14 residues. In germline, CDR1 is SGHNT, CDR2 YENEEA. CDR3 amino acids: CASSLYGRAGTQYF. CDR3 bases: TGTGCCAGCAGCTTATACGGGAGGGCCGGTACGCAGTATTTT.

V gene TRBV28 combines with J gene TRBJ2-1, with TRBD2 matching over 12 bases. V was pared by 7 bases and J by 9 bases, with 16 bases of the junction left unmatched. The CDR3 sequence is 17 residues long. Germline V gives CDR1 MDHEN, CDR2 SYDVKM. For the CDR3, the DNA is TGTGCCAGCACCCCAGGCGGGCTAGCGGGAGGGCCAGGTGAGCAGTTCTTC. Encoded protein: CASTPGGLAGGPGEQFF.

This clone was observed a handful of times. The genes are TRBV7-9 and TRBJ2-7; 7 bases align to TRBD2. The CDR3 is made up of 15 amino acids. In germline, CDR1 is SEHNR, CDR2 FQNEAQ (reference sequence). Trimming cost V 4 bases and J 5 bases; bases outside gene matches: 11. The CDR3 sequence: CASSSLGGSSHEQYF. As DNA, the CDR3 is TGTGCCAGCAGCTCGCTGGGCGGGAGTTCCCACGAGCAGTACTTC.

This clone was detected once. The chain combines TRBV12-3 or TRBV12-4 with TRBJ2-7, with D possibly matching TRBD2 (6 bases). Trimming pared 3 bases from V and 2 bases from J, leaving 8 bases between. The CDR3 contains 13 residues. The CDR3 sequence: CASSFAGTYEQYF. CDR3 bases: TGTGCCAGCAGTTTTGCGGGAACCTACGAGCAGTACTTC.

This sequence joins TRBV6-5 and TRBJ2-3; TRBD1 matches 7 bases. The CDR3 consists of 13 residues. V shed 6 bases, J shed 6 bases, and the junction held 6 bases outside the gene matches. Looked up from germline, CDR1 is MNHEY and CDR2 is SVGAGI. The CDR3 spells CASRRQGVDTQYF. CDR3 DNA sequence: TGTGCCAGCAGGCGACAGGGCGTCGATACGCAGTATTTT.